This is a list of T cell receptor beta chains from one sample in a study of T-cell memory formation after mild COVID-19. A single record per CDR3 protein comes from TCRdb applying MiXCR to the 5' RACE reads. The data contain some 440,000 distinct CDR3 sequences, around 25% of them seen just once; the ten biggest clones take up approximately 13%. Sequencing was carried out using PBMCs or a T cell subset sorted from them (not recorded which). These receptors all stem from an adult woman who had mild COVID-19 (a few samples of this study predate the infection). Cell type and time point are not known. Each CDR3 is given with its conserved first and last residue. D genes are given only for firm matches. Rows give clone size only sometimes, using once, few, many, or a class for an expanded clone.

CASSSPGGPNYYGYTF,TGTGCCAGCAGCTCTCCGGGAGGCCCCAACTACTATGGCTACACCTTC,TRBV5-5,TRBJ1-2,NA,NA
CASSVSGTSTDTQYF,TGTGCCAGCAGCGTAAGTGGGACTAGCACAGATACGCAGTATTTT,TRBV9,TRBJ2-3,many,NA
CASSPNRDQETQYF,TGTGCCAGCAGCCCAAACAGGGATCAAGAGACCCAGTACTTC,TRBV12-3/TRBV12-4,TRBJ2-5,NA,NA
CASSFREGPSYEQYF,TGTGCCAGCAGCTTCCGAGAGGGACCCTCCTACGAGCAGTACTTC,TRBV7-9,TRBJ2-7,few,NA
CATSDPLSGRETQYF,TGTGCCACCAGTGATCCCCTGAGCGGGAGGGAGACCCAGTACTTC,TRBV24-1,TRBJ2-5,NA,TRBD2
CASSQVREAGELFF,TGCGCCAGCAGCCAAGTTAGAGAGGCCGGGGAGCTGTTTTTT,TRBV4-1,TRBJ2-2,few,NA
CASRYAGAGDNEQFF,TGTGCCAGCAGATACGCGGGGGCCGGGGACAATGAGCAGTTCTTC,TRBV6-5,TRBJ2-1,few,NA
CASSRGGTGGREQFF,TGTGCCAGCAGCCGCGGTGGGACAGGGGGCAGAGAGCAGTTCTTC,TRBV5-6,TRBJ2-1,NA,TRBD1
CASSEWQGETDTQYF,TGTGCCAGCAGTGAGTGGCAGGGTGAGACAGATACGCAGTATTTT,TRBV25-1,TRBJ2-3,NA,NA
CASSRRTFNYGYTF,TGTGCCAGCAGCCGTCGGACATTTAACTATGGCTACACCTTC,TRBV6-1,TRBJ1-2,NA,NA
CASSWSGQGRETQYF,TGTGCCAGCAGCTGGAGCGGACAGGGGAGAGAGACCCAGTACTTC,TRBV6-5,TRBJ2-5,NA,TRBD1
CASSIDGWDRDGYTF,TGTGCCAGTAGTATAGACGGTTGGGACAGGGATGGCTACACCTTC,TRBV19,TRBJ1-2,NA,TRBD1
CASSQGNRDWQETQYF,TGTGCCAGCAGCCAAGGCAATCGGGATTGGCAAGAGACCCAGTACTTC,TRBV14,TRBJ2-5,NA,NA
CAGSGFYNEQFF,TGTGCCGGTAGCGGGTTCTACAATGAGCAGTTCTTC,TRBV7-3,TRBJ2-1,NA,TRBD2
CAMYRDRGTNTGELFF,TGTGCCATGTACCGGGACAGGGGTACGAACACCGGGGAGCTGTTTTTT,TRBV10-3,TRBJ2-2,few,TRBD1
CASSQEWAVSYEQYF,TGCGCCAGCAGCCAAGAATGGGCAGTTTCCTACGAGCAGTACTTC,TRBV4-3,TRBJ2-7,few,NA
CAWSVDPTYNEQFF,TGTGCCTGGAGTGTGGATCCCACCTACAATGAGCAGTTCTTC,TRBV30,TRBJ2-1,NA,NA
CASSLVSGTTTGELFF,TGTGCCAGCAGCTTAGTGAGTGGGACTACCACCGGGGAGCTGTTTTTT,TRBV7-8,TRBJ2-2,NA,TRBD2
CSAREAGKRDQPQHF,TGCAGTGCTAGAGAGGCAGGGAAGAGAGATCAGCCCCAGCATTTT,TRBV20-1,TRBJ1-5,NA,NA
CASTSGIKETQYF,TGTGCCAGCACCTCGGGGATCAAAGAGACCCAGTACTTC,TRBV6-5,TRBJ2-5,few,NA
CASRVSGGHEQYF,TGTGCCAGCAGGGTCTCCGGGGGCCACGAGCAGTACTTC,TRBV12-3/TRBV12-4,TRBJ2-7,many,NA
CSARTGTSNQPQHF,TGCAGTGCAAGGACAGGGACGAGCAATCAGCCCCAGCATTTT,TRBV20-1,TRBJ1-5,NA,TRBD1
CASSQELEGGPIYEQYF,TGTGCCAGCAGCCAAGAATTGGAGGGAGGGCCCATCTACGAGCAGTACTTC,TRBV4-2,TRBJ2-7,NA,TRBD2
CATSRTRITEAFF,TGTGCCACCAGCAGGACCCGTATCACTGAAGCTTTCTTT,TRBV15,TRBJ1-1,few,NA
CSARRDQAFF,TGCAGTGCTAGGAGGGATCAAGCTTTCTTT,TRBV20-1,TRBJ1-1,NA,NA
CSARGRGIVNSPLHF,TGCAGTGCTAGGGGGCGGGGGATTGTTAATTCACCCCTCCACTTT,TRBV20-1,TRBJ1-6,NA,NA
CAISESKGGGGYTF,TGTGCCATCAGTGAGTCGAAAGGAGGGGGAGGCTACACCTTC,TRBV10-3,TRBJ1-2,NA,NA
CASSPNIGRNSPLHF,TGTGCCAGCAGCCCCAATATCGGCCGTAATTCACCCCTCCACTTT,TRBV21-1,TRBJ1-6,few,NA
CASSFVATNTGELFF,TGTGCCAGCAGCTTTGTAGCTACGAACACCGGGGAGCTGTTTTTT,TRBV5-4,TRBJ2-2,NA,NA
CASSQLREVSEQYF,TGCGCCAGCAGCCAATTGCGGGAGGTGTCCGAGCAGTACTTC,TRBV4-3,TRBJ2-7,NA,TRBD2
CASSPRVDAGRAYNEQFF,TGTGCCAGCAGCCCCCGGGTTGATGCGGGAAGGGCCTACAATGAGCAGTTCTTC,TRBV7-9,TRBJ2-1,NA,NA
CASSTPGGGMNTEAFF,TGTGCCAGTAGTACCCCTGGTGGGGGTATGAACACTGAAGCTTTCTTT,TRBV19,TRBJ1-1,NA,NA
CASSFTVAGGPENIQYF,TGTGCCAGCAGCTTTACGGTGGCGGGAGGCCCTGAAAACATTCAGTACTTC,TRBV7-2,TRBJ2-4,few,TRBD2
CASSLSRRDNEQFF,TGTGCCAGCAGCTTATCTCGGCGGGACAATGAGCAGTTCTTC,TRBV11-2,TRBJ2-1,NA,NA